This TCR beta chain was profiled in a study of T-cell memory formation after mild COVID-19. Study in general: For the most part, TCR clusters were specific to one donor. Study-wide results and caveats: Unconfirmed was the SARS-CoV-2 specificity of second-wave clones that peaked on day 37. Later expanders leaned CD4+, whereas day 15 to 85 contracting clones were balanced CD4/CD8. Memory sampled before infection contained some responding clones, suggesting cross-reactive memory joined.

Deletions cut 5 bases from V and 7 bases from J, with 14 bases between. This CDR3 has 13 amino acids. Germline V gene data show CDR1 as SEHNR and CDR2 as FQNEAQ (reference sequence). Notes on this clonotype: The antigen is undetermined.

From the 5' RACE reads, TCRdb called clonotypes with MiXCR, one entry per CDR3 protein. The data hold hundreds of thousands of distinct CDR3 sequences, with around a quarter observed a single time. Sequencing was done on a sample of PBMCs or a T cell subset sorted from them (not recorded which). The origin of this receptor is an adult woman who had mild COVID-19 (a few samples of this study predate the infection). Cell type and time point are not known. The chain has TRBV7-9 and TRBJ1-2; TRBD1 might be the D (5 bases). The CDR3, as DNA: TGTGCCAGCAGCCGCCTGGGGGGATCTGGCTACACCTTC. This encodes CASSRLGGSGYTF.